This T cell receptor (beta chain) emerged from a study of T cells after posttransplantation cyclophosphamide. This clone has a single count. Its matching antigen is unknown. General study findings and limits: Later blood repertoires were often dominated by clones from the donor CD8+ memory compartment.

Data came from immunoSEQ multiplex PCR; TCRdb stores just in-frame clones and leaves some out. Counted here are under 5,000 clones, 85% to 95% occurring once; the ten biggest clones make up 0.61%. Trimming cost V 1 base and J 6 bases, with 13 bases left between them. Per the germline V gene, CDR1 is SGDLS and CDR2 is YYNGEE. The CDR3 spans 15 residues. The source is a man in his forties or fifties. The source material was naive CD4+ T cells sorted from PBMCs. V gene TRBV9 combines with J gene TRBJ2-2; D call uncertain. The CDR3 reads CASSVPPGSPGELFF. The CDR3 coding sequence is TGTGCCAGCAGCGTACCGCCTGGCAGTCCCGGGGAGCTGTTTTTT.